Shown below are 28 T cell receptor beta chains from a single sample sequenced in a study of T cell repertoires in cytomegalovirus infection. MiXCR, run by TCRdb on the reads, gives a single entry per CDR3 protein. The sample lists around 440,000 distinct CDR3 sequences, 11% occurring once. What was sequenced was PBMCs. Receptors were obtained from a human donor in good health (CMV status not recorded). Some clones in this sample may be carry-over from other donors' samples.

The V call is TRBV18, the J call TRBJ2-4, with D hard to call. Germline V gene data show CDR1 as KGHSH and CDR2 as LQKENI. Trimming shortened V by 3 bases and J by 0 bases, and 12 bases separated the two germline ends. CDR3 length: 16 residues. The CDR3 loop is CASSPGLALAKNIQYF. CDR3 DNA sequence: TGTGCCAGCTCACCCGGCCTTGCGTTAGCCAAAAACATTCAGTACTTC. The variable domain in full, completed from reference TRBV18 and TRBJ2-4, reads NAGVMQNPRHLVRRRGQEARLRCSPMKGHSHVYWYRQLPEEGLKFMVYLQKENIIDESGMPKERFSAEFPKEGPSILRIQQVVRGDSAAYFCASSPGLALAKNIQYFGAGTRLSVL.

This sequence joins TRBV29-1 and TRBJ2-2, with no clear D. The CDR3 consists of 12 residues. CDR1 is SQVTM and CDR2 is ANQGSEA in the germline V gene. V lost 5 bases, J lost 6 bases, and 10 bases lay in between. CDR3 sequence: CSVRRGAGELFF. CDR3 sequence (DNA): TGCAGCGTTCGGCGTGGGGCCGGGGAGCTGTTTTTT.

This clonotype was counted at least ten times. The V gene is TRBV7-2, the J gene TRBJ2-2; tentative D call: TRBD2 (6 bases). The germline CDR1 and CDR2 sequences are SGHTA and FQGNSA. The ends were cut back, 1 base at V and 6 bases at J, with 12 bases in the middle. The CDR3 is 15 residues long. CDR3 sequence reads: CASSLGGGRPGELFF. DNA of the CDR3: TGTGCCAGCAGCTTAGGAGGTGGGAGGCCCGGGGAGCTGTTTTTT.

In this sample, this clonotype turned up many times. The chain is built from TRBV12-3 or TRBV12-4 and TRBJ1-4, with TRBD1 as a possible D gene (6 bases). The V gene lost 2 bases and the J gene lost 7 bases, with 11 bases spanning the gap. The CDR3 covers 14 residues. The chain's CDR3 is CASSLRGASEKLFF. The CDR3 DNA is TGTGCCAGCAGTTTACGGGGGGCTAGTGAAAAACTGTTTTTT.

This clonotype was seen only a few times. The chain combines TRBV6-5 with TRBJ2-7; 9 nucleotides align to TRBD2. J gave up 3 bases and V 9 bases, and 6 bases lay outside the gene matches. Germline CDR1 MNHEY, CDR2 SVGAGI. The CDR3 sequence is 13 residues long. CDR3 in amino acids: CASRSSGIYEQYF. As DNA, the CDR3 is TGTGCCAGTCGGTCTAGCGGGATCTACGAGCAGTACTTC.

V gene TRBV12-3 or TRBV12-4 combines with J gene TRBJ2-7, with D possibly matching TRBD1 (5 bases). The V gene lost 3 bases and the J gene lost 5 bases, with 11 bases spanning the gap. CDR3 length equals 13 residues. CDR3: CASSFKAQDEQYF. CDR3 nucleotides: TGTGCCAGCAGTTTTAAGGCACAGGACGAGCAGTACTTC.

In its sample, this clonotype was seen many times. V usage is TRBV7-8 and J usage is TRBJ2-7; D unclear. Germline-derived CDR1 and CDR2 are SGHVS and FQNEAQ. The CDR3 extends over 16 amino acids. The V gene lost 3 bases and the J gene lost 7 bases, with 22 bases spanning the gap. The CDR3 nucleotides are TGTGCCAGCAGCTTTATGGCTGGAAGGATACCTTGGGAGCAGTACTTC. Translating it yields CASSFMAGRIPWEQYF. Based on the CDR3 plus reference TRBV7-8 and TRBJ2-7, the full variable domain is GAGVSQSPRYKVAKRGQDVALRCDPISGHVSLFWYQQALGQGPEFLTYFQNEAQLDKSGLPSDRFFAERPEGSVSTLKIQRTQQEDSAVYLCASSFMAGRIPWEQYFGPGTRLTVT.

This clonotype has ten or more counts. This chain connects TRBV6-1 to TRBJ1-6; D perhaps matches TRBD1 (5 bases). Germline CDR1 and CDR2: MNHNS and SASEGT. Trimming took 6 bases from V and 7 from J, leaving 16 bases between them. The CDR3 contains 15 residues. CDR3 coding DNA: TGTGCCAGCAGAGAGACCGTGGGGGGGAATTCACCCCTCCACTTT. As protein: CASRETVGGNSPLHF.

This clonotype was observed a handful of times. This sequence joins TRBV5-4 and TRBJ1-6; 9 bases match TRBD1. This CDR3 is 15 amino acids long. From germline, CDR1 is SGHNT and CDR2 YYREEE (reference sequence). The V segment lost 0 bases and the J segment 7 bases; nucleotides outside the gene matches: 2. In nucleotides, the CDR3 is TGTGCCAGCAGCTTGGGACAGGGGGTAAATTCACCCCTCCACTTT. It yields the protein CASSLGQGVNSPLHF.

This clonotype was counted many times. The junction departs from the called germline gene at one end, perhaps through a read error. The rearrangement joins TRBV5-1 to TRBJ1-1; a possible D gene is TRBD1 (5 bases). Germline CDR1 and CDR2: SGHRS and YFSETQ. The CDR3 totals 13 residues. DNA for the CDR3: TGCGCCAGCAGTACCAGGGCCAACACCGAAGCTTTCTTT. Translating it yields CASSTRANTEAFF.

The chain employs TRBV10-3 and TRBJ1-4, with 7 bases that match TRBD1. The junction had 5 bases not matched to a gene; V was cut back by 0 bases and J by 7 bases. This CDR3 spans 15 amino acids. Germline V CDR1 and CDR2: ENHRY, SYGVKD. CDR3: CAISESTGLGEKLFF. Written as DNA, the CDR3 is TGTGCCATCAGTGAGTCGACAGGGTTGGGTGAAAAACTGTTTTTT.

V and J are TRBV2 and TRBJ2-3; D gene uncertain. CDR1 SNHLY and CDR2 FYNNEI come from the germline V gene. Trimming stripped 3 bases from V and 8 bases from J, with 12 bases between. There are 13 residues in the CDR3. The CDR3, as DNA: TGTGCCAGCAGTGATGAAGGGCGCGGTACGCAGTATTTT. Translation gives CASSDEGRGTQYF.

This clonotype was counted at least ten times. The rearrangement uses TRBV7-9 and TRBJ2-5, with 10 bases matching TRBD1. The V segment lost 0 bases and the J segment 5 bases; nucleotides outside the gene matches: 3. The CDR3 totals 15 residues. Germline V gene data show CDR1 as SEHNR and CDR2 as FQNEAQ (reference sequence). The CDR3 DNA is TGTGCCAGCAGCTTAGCGACAGGGGGCTACGAGACCCAGTACTTC. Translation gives CASSLATGGYETQYF.

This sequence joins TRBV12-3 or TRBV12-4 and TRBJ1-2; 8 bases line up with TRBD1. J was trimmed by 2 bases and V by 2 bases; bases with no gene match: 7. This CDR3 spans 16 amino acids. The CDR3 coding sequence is TGTGCCAGCAGTTTAACCCTGACAGGGGAGAACTATGGCTACACCTTC. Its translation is CASSLTLTGENYGYTF.

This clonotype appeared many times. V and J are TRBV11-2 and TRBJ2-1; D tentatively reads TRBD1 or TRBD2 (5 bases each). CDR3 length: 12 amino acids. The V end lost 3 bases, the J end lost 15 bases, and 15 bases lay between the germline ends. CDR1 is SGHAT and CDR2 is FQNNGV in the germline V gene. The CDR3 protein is CASSLGTNMVFF. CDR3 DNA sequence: TGTGCCAGCAGCTTGGGGACGAACATGGTGTTCTTC.

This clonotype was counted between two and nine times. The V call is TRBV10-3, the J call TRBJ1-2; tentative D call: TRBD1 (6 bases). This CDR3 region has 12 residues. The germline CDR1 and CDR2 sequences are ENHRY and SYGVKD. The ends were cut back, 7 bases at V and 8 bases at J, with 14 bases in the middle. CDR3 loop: CAITSGGQGYTF. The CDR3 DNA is TGTGCCATCACTAGCGGGGGCCAAGGCTACACCTTC.

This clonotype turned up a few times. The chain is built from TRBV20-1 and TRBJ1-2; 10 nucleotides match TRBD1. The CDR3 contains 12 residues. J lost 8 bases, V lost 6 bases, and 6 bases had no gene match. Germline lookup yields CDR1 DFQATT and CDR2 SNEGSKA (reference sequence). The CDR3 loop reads CSAQGQGDGYTF. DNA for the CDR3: TGCAGTGCCCAAGGACAGGGGGACGGCTACACCTTC.

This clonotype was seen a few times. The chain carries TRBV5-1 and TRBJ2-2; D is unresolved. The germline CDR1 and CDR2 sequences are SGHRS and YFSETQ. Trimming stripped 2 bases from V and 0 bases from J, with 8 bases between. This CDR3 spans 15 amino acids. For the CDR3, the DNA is TGCGCCAGCAGCTTTAACAGCGCGAACACCGGGGAGCTGTTTTTT. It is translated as CASSFNSANTGELFF.

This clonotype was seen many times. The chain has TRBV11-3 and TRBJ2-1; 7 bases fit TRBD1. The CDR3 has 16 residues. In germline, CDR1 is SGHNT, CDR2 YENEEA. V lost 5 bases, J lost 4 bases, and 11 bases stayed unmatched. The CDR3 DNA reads TGTGCCAGCAGCCCTAAATACGGGACAGCTTACAATGAGCAGTTCTTC. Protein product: CASSPKYGTAYNEQFF.

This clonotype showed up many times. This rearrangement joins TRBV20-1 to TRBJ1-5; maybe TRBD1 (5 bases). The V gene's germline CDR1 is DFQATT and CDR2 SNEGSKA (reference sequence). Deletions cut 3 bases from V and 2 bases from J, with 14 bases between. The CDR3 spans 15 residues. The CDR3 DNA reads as TGCAGTGCTAGTCCCGGGGCGGAGGGCAATCAGCCCCAGCATTTT. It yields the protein CSASPGAEGNQPQHF.

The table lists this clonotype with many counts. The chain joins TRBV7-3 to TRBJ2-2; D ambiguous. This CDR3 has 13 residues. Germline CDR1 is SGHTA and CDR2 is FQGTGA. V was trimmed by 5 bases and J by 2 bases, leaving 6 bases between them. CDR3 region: CASSHHNTGELFF. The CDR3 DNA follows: TGTGCCAGCAGCCACCATAACACCGGGGAGCTGTTTTTT.

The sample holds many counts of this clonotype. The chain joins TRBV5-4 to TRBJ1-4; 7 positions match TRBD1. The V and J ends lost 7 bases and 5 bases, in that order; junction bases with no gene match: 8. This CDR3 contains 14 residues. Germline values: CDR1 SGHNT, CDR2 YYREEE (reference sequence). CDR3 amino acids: CASGDRDSNEKLFF. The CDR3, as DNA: TGTGCCAGCGGCGACCGGGACAGCAATGAAAAACTGTTTTTT.

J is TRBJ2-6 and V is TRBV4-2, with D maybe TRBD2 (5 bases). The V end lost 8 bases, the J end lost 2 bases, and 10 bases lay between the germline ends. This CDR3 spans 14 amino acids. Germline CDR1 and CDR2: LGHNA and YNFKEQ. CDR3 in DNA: TGTGCCAGCGCCTCGGGAACTGGGGCCAACGTCCTGACTTTC. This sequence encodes CASASGTGANVLTF.

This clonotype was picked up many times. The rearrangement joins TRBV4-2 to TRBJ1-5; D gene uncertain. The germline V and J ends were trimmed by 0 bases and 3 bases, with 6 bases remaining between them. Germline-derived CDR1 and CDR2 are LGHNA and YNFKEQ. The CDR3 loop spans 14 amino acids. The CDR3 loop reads CASSQEGFNQPQHF. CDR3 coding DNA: TGTGCCAGCAGCCAAGAAGGTTTCAATCAGCCCCAGCATTTT.

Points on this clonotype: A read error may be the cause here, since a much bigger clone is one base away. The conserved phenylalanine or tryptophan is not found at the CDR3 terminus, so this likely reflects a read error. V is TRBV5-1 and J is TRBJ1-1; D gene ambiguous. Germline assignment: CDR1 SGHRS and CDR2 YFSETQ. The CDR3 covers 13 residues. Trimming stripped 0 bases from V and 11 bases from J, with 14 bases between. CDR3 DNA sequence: TGCGCCAGCAGCTTGGATTCGGGGAGGGATGCTTTCTGT. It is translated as CASSLDSGRDAFC.

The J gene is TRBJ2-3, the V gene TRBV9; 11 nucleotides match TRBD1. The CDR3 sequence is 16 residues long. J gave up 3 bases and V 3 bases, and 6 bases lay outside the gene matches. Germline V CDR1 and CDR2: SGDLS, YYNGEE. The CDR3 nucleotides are TGTGCCAGCAGCGGACCCGGGACAGGGGGAACAGATACGCAGTATTTT. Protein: CASSGPGTGGTDTQYF. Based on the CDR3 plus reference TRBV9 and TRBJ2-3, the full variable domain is DSGVTQTPKHLITATGQRVTLRCSPRSGDLSVYWYQQSLDQGLQFLIQYYNGEERAKGNILERFSAQQFPDLHSELNLSSLELGDSALYFCASSGPGTGGTDTQYFGPGTRLTVL.

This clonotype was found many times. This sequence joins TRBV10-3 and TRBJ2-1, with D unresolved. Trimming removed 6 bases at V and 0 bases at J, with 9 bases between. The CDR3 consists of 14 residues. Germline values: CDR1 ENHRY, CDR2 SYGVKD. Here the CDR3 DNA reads TGTGCCATCAGAGGACCGAGCTCCTACAATGAGCAGTTCTTC. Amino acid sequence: CAIRGPSSYNEQFF.

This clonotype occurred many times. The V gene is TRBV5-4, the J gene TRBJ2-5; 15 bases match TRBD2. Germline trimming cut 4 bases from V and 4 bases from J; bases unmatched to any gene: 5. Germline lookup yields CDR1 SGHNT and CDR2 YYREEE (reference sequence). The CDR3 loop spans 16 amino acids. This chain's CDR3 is CASSRGLAGGGETQYF. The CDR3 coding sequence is TGTGCCAGCAGCCGGGGACTAGCGGGAGGAGGAGAGACCCAGTACTTC. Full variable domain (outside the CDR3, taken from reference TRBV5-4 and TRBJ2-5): ETGVTQSPTHLIKTRGQQVTLRCSSQSGHNTVSWYQQALGQGPQFIFQYYREEENGRGNFPPRFSGLQFPNYSSELNVNALELDDSALYLCASSRGLAGGGETQYFGPGTRLLVL.